This TCR beta chain is drawn from a study of vaccination and CD4 T cells after COVID-19. Turning to this clonotype: The antigen is not known.

At the Johns Hopkins FTIC core, DNA taken from cultured CD4+ T cells was sequenced by way of the Oncomine TCR Beta short-read assay. Genomic DNA was isolated from CD4+ T cells that had been cultured. Via MiXCR, TCRdb re-called the PCR reads, giving one row per CDR3 protein. The sample holds 15,000 to 20,000 distinct CDR3 sequences; around 60% are singletons and the top ten take 7.5% to 9.5%. Looked up from germline, CDR1 is MDHEN and CDR2 is SYDVKM. The length of the CDR3 is 14 residues. The J segment lost 3 bases and the V segment lost 7 bases, leaving 8 bases of the junction unmatched. The treatment is: roughly nine-day PBMC culture with coronavirus spike peptide pools or control peptides (ViraFEST assay). Findings and caveats of the study: Median SARS-CoV-2-reactive clonotype numbers rose nonsignificantly, about 20 to 40.

This clonotype was sampled from a human donor who had recovered from COVID-19. The chain recombines TRBV28 with TRBJ2-7; 8 nucleotides agree with TRBD1. Material: CD4+ T cells from blood, cultured in vitro. CDR3 DNA: TGTGCCAGCACCGCGGACAGGGCGTTCTACGAGCAGTACTTC. It yields the protein CASTADRAFYEQYF.